This T cell receptor beta chain stems from a study of OX40 agonist ivuxolimab in advanced cancers. Findings of the study overall: Compared with others, partial responders at 0.1-3.0 mg/kg displayed clonal expansion among the lowest.

The table came from immunoSEQ multiplex PCR; TCRdb's copy has only in-frame clones and leaves some out. The sample contains 79,000 or so clones, 75% to 85% of which appear only once. The CDR3 extends over 16 amino acids. Per germline, CDR1 SGHDN and CDR2 FVKESK. V was pared by 4 bases and J by 1 base, with 8 bases of the junction left unmatched. About this clone itself: Its antigen is not known.

This TCR was sampled from an adult with an advanced solid tumor such as melanoma, head and neck, liver or kidney cancer. The rearrangement uses TRBV14 and TRBJ2-5, with 8 bases identical to TRBD1. The sample here was CD4+ or CD8+ T cells sorted from blood, taken in a trial of the OX40 agonist ivuxolimab. In DNA form, the CDR3 reads TGTGCCAGCAGCCCCCGGGACAGGTTCGGCCAAGAGACCCAGTACTTC. Translating gives CASSPRDRFGQETQYF.